This T cell receptor beta chain comes out of a study of shared clonotypes between healthy human individuals. Findings and caveats of the study: Naive CD4 clonotypes were shared across several donors at roughly 5%. Clonotype sharing among the donors was expected to vary with sequencing depth.

Investigators spread the genomic DNA of each subset evenly over several immunoSEQ plates. Using immunoSEQ multiplex PCR, the repertoire was profiled, and TCRdb retains in-frame clones only, with some absent. The table records about 600,000 clones, 95% to 98% of them present only once. Trimming shortened V by 5 bases and J by 3 bases, and 5 bases separated the two germline ends. Germline assignment: CDR1 WSHSY and CDR2 SAAADI. This CDR3 spans 11 amino acids. Comments on this clone: Its antigen is unidentified.

Adult Caucasians living in Nashville, Tennessee made up all of the donors. What was sequenced was naive CD4+ T cells sorted from blood. The subset here: CD45RA+ positively selected. This sequence was found in a woman aged 30 to 39 in good health. The V gene is TRBV10-2, the J gene TRBJ2-7; D ambiguous. The CDR3 nucleotides are TGCGCCAGCAGTTCTTACTACGAGCAGTACTTC. It translates to CASSSYYEQYF.